These T cell receptor beta chains were read from a single sample in a study of blood T cell repertoires in COVID-19. The repertoire was sequenced with immunoSEQ multiplex PCR; TCRdb's copy has only in-frame clones and lacks some. The sample includes about 260,000 clones, about 89% of them seen just once. The sample consisted of peripheral blood. The source of these receptors is a woman between 45 and 60 years old with acute or convalescent COVID-19. Both conserved end residues are part of each CDR3. Each record gives: CDR3 protein, CDR3 DNA, clone size, D gene, J gene, V gene. The D gene is left open where the match is weak. The size field is filled for only some rows; it gives once, few, many or a size class.

CDR3: CASSSWATANTGELFF; DNA: TGTGCCAGCAGCTCTTGGGCTACTGCGAACACCGGGGAGCTGTTTTTT; size: .; D: .; J: TRBJ2-2; V: TRBV7-9
CDR3: CASSLGGQSHAGYGYTF; DNA: TGTGCCAGCAGTTTAGGGGGACAGTCTCATGCGGGGTATGGCTACACCTTC; size: .; D: TRBD1; J: TRBJ1-2; V: TRBV28
CDR3: CSVDRDGTEAFF; DNA: TGCAGCGTTGACAGGGATGGCACTGAAGCTTTCTTT; size: .; D: .; J: TRBJ1-1; V: TRBV29-1
CDR3: CASSPGGLNEQYF; DNA: TGTGCCAGCAGCCCGGGCGGACTGAACGAGCAGTACTTC; size: .; D: .; J: TRBJ2-7; V: TRBV27
CDR3: CARSNPSGRSCFF; DNA: .; size: .; D: .; J: TRBJ2-2; V: TRBV5-3
CDR3: CASSPPDFDLLAEDYQETQYF; DNA: TGTGCCAGCTCACCACCCGACTTCGACCTACTAGCGGAGGACTACCAAGAGACCCAGTACTTC; size: .; D: TRBD2; J: TRBJ2-5; V: TRBV18
CDR3: CASRKTSGRTDTQYF; DNA: TGTGCCAGTAGGAAGACTAGCGGGCGCACAGATACGCAGTATTTT; size: .; D: TRBD2; J: TRBJ2-3; V: TRBV19
CDR3: CASRELAYNEQFF; DNA: TGTGCCAGCAGAGAACTAGCTTATAATGAGCAGTTCTTC; size: once; D: .; J: TRBJ2-1; V: TRBV28
CDR3: CSVVGTGNYGYTF; DNA: TGCAGCGTCGTGGGGACAGGGAACTATGGCTACACCTTC; size: .; D: TRBD1; J: TRBJ1-2; V: TRBV29-1
CDR3: CASSFSPSVSAGANVLTF; DNA: TGTGCCAGCAGCTTTAGCCCGTCAGTATCGGCTGGGGCCAACGTCCTGACTTTC; size: .; D: .; J: TRBJ2-6; V: TRBV5-5
CDR3: CASGRGNTGELFF; DNA: TGTGCCAGCGGGAGGGGAAACACCGGGGAGCTGTTTTTT; size: .; D: TRBD2; J: TRBJ2-2; V: TRBV7-3
CDR3: CASRFRRLGTDTQYF; DNA: TGTGCCAGCAGATTCAGGAGGTTAGGCACAGATACGCAGTATTTT; size: .; D: .; J: TRBJ2-3; V: TRBV7-2
CDR3: CASSIGRGAKNIQYF; DNA: TGTGCCAGTAGTATAGGCAGGGGAGCCAAAAACATTCAGTACTTC; size: .; D: .; J: TRBJ2-4; V: TRBV19
CDR3: CASSRRDLETQYF; DNA: TGTGCCAGCAGCCGACGGGACTTGGAGACCCAGTACTTC; size: .; D: .; J: TRBJ2-5; V: TRBV7-2
CDR3: CASSSRDTNTEAFF; DNA: TGCGCCAGCAGCTCTCGCGACACGAACACTGAAGCTTTCTTT; size: .; D: .; J: TRBJ1-1; V: TRBV4-1
CDR3: CASISRTGGSSGNSPLHF; DNA: TGTGCCAGCATTTCGCGTACAGGGGGCTCATCGGGGAATTCACCCCTCCACTTT; size: few; D: TRBD1; J: TRBJ1-6; V: TRBV5-4
CDR3: CATSDLSRGSYNEQFF; DNA: TGTGCCACCAGTGATTTGTCGCGGGGGTCCTACAATGAGCAGTTCTTC; size: .; D: TRBD2; J: TRBJ2-1; V: TRBV24-1
CDR3: CASSVAAGGSYNEQFF; DNA: TGTGCCAGCAGCGTAGCGGCGGGAGGTTCCTACAATGAGCAGTTCTTC; size: once; D: TRBD2; J: TRBJ2-1; V: TRBV9
CDR3: CASSLVGTGSTDTQYF; DNA: TGTGCCAGCAGCTTAGTGGGGACAGGGAGCACAGATACGCAGTATTTT; size: .; D: TRBD1; J: TRBJ2-3; V: TRBV7-2
CDR3: CASSLIAGGGEQYF; DNA: TGCGCCAGCAGCTTAATAGCGGGAGGGGGCGAGCAGTACTTC; size: .; D: TRBD2; J: TRBJ2-7; V: TRBV5-1
CDR3: CASSESTGNSPLHF; DNA: TGTGCCAGCAGTGAATCAACAGGGAATTCACCCCTCCACTTT; size: .; D: .; J: TRBJ1-6; V: TRBV25-1
CDR3: CASSQGVGGRANTGELFF; DNA: TGCGCCAGCAGCCAAGGGGTTGGGGGGAGGGCGAACACCGGGGAGCTGTTTTTT; size: few; D: TRBD2; J: TRBJ2-2; V: TRBV4-3
CDR3: CASIEGNTGELFF; DNA: TGTGCCAGCATAGAGGGAAACACCGGGGAGCTGTTTTTT; size: .; D: .; J: TRBJ2-2; V: TRBV6-5
CDR3: CASRTTSYNEQFF; DNA: TGTGCCAGCAGGACTACCTCCTACAATGAGCAGTTCTTC; size: .; D: .; J: TRBJ2-1; V: TRBV2
CDR3: CASSQTTGQYEQYF; DNA: TGTGCCAGCAGCCAGACTACTGGACAGTACGAGCAGTACTTC; size: .; D: .; J: TRBJ2-7; V: TRBV9
CDR3: CAWSVMGQVYSNQPQHF; DNA: TGTGCCTGGAGTGTGATGGGACAGGTTTATAGCAATCAGCCCCAGCATTTT; size: few; D: TRBD1; J: TRBJ1-5; V: TRBV30
CDR3: CASSLFFGTEFYNEQFF; DNA: TGTGCCAGCAGCTTGTTTTTTGGGACAGAATTCTACAATGAGCAGTTCTTC; size: .; D: TRBD1; J: TRBJ2-1; V: TRBV5-5
CDR3: CASSSDFYNEQFF; DNA: TGTGCCAGCAGCTCGGACTTTTACAATGAGCAGTTCTTC; size: .; D: .; J: TRBJ2-1; V: TRBV5-6
CDR3: CASSLARSRDPTYEQYF; DNA: TGTGCCAGCAGCCTCGCCAGGTCCCGCGACCCCACCTACGAGCAGTACTTC; size: .; D: .; J: TRBJ2-7; V: TRBV4-2
CDR3: CASSAPGGGYGYTF; DNA: TGTGCCAGCAGTGCCCCCGGGGGAGGCTATGGCTACACCTTC; size: .; D: .; J: TRBJ1-2; V: TRBV2
CDR3: CASSPSALGLKETQYF; DNA: TGTGCCAGCTCACCGTCGGCACTGGGACTTAAAGAGACCCAGTACTTC; size: .; D: .; J: TRBJ2-5; V: TRBV18
CDR3: CASSLGGGVAEKLFF; DNA: TGTGCCAGCAGCCTCGGGGGGGGTGTCGCTGAAAAACTGTTTTTT; size: .; D: .; J: TRBJ1-4; V: TRBV4-2
CDR3: CASSLSRGEQFF; DNA: TGTGCCAGCAGCTTATCTCGCGGGGAGCAGTTCTTC; size: .; D: .; J: TRBJ2-1; V: TRBV7-3
CDR3: CAWSAGATNEKLFF; DNA: TGTGCCTGGAGTGCCGGTGCAACTAATGAAAAACTGTTTTTT; size: .; D: .; J: TRBJ1-4; V: TRBV30
CDR3: CAISEARALDTQYF; DNA: TGTGCCATCAGTGAGGCGAGGGCATTAGATACGCAGTATTTT; size: .; D: .; J: TRBJ2-3; V: TRBV10-3
CDR3: CASSLPEGGRETQYF; DNA: TGTGCCAGCAGTTTACCAGAAGGGGGAAGAGAGACCCAGTACTTC; size: .; D: .; J: TRBJ2-5; V: TRBV28
CDR3: CSVVSGNTEAFF; DNA: TGCAGCGTTGTGTCGGGGAACACTGAAGCTTTCTTT; size: .; D: .; J: TRBJ1-1; V: TRBV29-1
CDR3: CASTPGGGSHYGYTF; DNA: TGTGCCAGTACTCCAGGAGGGGGCTCGCACTATGGCTACACCTTC; size: .; D: TRBD1; J: TRBJ1-2; V: TRBV19
CDR3: CSVRTGPQETQYF; DNA: TGCAGCGTTCGGACAGGTCCTCAAGAGACCCAGTACTTC; size: .; D: TRBD1; J: TRBJ2-5; V: TRBV29-1